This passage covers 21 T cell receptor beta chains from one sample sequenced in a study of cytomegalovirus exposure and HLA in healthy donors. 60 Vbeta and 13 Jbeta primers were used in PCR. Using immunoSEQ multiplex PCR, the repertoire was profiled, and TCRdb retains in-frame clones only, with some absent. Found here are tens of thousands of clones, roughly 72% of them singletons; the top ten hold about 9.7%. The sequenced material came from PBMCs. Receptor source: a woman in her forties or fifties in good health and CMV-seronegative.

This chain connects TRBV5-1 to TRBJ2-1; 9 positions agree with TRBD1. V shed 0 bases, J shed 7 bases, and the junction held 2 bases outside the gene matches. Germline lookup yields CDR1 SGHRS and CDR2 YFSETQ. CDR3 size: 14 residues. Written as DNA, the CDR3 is TGCGCCAGCAGCTTGGGTGGGACAGGGAATGAGCAGTTCTTC. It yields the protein CASSLGGTGNEQFF.

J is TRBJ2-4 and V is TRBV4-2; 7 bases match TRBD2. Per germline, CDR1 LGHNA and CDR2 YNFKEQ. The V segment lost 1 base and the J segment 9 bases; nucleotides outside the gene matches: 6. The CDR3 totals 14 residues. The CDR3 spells CASSQGGQRGIQYF. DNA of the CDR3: TGTGCCAGCAGCCAAGGGGGCCAGCGGGGCATTCAGTACTTC.

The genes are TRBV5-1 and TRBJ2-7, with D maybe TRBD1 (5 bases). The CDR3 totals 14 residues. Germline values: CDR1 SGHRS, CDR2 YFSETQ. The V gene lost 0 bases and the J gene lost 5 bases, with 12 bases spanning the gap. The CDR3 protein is CASSLEGALNEQYF. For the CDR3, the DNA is TGCGCCAGCAGCTTGGAAGGGGCGCTAAACGAGCAGTACTTC.

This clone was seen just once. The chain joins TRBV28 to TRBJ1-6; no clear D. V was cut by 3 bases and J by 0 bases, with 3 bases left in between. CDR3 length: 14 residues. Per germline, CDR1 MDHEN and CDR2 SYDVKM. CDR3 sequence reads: CASSFSSYNSPLHF. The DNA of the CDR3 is TGTGCCAGCAGTTTTAGCTCCTATAATTCACCCCTCCACTTT.

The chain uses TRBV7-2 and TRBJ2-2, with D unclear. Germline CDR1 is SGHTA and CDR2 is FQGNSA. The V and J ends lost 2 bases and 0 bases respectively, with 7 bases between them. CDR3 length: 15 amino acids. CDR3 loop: CASSLLRTNTGELFF. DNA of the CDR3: TGTGCCAGCAGCTTACTTAGAACGAACACCGGGGAGCTGTTTTTT.

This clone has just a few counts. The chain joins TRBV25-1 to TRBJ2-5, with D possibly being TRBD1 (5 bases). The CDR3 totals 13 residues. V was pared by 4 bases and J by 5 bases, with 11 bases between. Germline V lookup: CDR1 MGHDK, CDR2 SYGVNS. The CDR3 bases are TGTGCCAGCAGTGCGGACACACTCGAGACCCAGTACTTC. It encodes CASSADTLETQYF. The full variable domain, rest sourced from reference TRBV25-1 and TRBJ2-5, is EADIYQTPRYLVIGTGKKITLECSQTMGHDKMYWYQQDPGMELHLIHYSYGVNSTEKGDLSSESTVSRIRTEHFPLTLESARPSHTSQYLCASSADTLETQYFGPGTRLLVL.

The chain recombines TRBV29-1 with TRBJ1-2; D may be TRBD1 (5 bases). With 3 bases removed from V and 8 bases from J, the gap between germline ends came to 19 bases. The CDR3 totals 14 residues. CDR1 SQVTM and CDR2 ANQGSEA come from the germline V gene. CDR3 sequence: CSVDPRTSLGGYTF. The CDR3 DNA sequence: TGCAGCGTTGACCCTCGGACAAGCCTGGGGGGCTACACCTTC.

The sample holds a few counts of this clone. The CDR3 DNA reads as TGTGCCAGCACTCTCGGAGAGGACACTGAAGCTTTCTTT. This sequence encodes CASTLGEDTEAFF. The chain carries TRBV2 and TRBJ1-1; no firm D call. Trimming shortened V by 7 bases and J by 3 bases, and 12 bases separated the two germline ends. The CDR3 has 13 amino acids. Germline CDR1 is SNHLY and CDR2 is FYNNEI. Full variable domain (rest looked up from reference TRBV2 and TRBJ1-1): EPEVTQTPSHQVTQMGQEVILRCVPISNHLYFYWYRQILGQKVEFLVSFYNNEISEKSEIFDDQFSVERPDGSNFTLKIRSTKLEDSAMYFCASTLGEDTEAFFGQGTRLTVV.

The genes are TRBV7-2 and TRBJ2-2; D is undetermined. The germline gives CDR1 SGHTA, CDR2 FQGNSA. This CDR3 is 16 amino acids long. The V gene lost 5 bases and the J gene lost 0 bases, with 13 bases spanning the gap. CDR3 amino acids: CASSVNGASNTGELFF. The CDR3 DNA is TGTGCCAGCAGCGTAAACGGAGCCTCGAACACCGGGGAGCTGTTTTTT.

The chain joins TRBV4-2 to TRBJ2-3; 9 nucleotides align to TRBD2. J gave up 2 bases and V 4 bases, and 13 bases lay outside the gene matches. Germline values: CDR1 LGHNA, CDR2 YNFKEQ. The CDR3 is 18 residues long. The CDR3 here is CASSPSGGGARSTDTQYF. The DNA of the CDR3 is TGTGCCAGCAGCCCTTCCGGCGGGGGGGCAAGATCCACAGATACGCAGTATTTT.

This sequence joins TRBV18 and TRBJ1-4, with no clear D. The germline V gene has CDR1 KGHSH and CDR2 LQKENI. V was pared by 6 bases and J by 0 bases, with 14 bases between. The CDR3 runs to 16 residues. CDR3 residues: CASSPTLDATNEKLFF. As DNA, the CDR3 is TGTGCCAGCTCGCCAACGTTAGATGCAACTAATGAAAAACTGTTTTTT. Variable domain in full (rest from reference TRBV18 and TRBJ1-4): NAGVMQNPRHLVRRRGQEARLRCSPMKGHSHVYWYRQLPEEGLKFMVYLQKENIIDESGMPKERFSAEFPKEGPSILRIQQVVRGDSAAYFCASSPTLDATNEKLFFGSGTQLSVL.

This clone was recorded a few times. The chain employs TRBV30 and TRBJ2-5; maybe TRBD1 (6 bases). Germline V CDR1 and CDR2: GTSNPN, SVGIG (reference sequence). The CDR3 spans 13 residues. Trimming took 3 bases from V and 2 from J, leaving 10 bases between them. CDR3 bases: TGTGCCTGGAGCAAAGACAGGCAAGAGACCCAGTACTTC. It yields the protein CAWSKDRQETQYF. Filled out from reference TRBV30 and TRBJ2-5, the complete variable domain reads SQTIHQWPATLVQPVGSPLSLECTVEGTSNPNLYWYRQAAGRGLQLLFYSVGIGQISSEVPQNLSASRPQDRQFILSSKKLLLSDSGFYLCAWSKDRQETQYFGPGTRLLVL.

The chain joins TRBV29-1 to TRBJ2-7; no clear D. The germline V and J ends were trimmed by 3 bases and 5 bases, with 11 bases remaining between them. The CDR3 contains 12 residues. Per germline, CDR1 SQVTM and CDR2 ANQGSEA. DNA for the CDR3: TGCAGCGTTGACTCAGACACGGACGAGCAGTACTTC. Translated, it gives CSVDSDTDEQYF.

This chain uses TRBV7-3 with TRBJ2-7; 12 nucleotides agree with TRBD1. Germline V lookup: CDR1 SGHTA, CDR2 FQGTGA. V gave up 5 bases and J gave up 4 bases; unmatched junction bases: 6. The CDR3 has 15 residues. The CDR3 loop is CASSLGTGGVYEQYF. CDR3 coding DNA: TGTGCCAGCAGCCTAGGGACAGGGGGCGTTTACGAGCAGTACTTC. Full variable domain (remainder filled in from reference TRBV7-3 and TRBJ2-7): GAGVSQTPSNKVTEKGKYVELRCDPISGHTALYWYRQSLGQGPEFLIYFQGTGAADDSGLPNDRFFAVRPEGSVSTLKIQRTERGDSAVYLCASSLGTGGVYEQYFGPGTRLTVT.

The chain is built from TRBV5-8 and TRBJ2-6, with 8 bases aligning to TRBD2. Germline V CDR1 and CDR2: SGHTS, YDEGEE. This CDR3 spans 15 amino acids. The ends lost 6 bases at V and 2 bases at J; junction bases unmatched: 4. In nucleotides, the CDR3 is TGTGCCAGCATCCACGGGGGGGCTGGGGCCAACGTCCTGACTTTC. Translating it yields CASIHGGAGANVLTF.

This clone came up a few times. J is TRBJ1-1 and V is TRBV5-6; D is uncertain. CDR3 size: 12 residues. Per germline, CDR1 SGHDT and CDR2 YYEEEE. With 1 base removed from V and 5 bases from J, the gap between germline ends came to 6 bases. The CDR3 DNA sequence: TGTGCCAGCAGCTTGTTTCGGACTGAAGCTTTCTTT. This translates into CASSLFRTEAFF.

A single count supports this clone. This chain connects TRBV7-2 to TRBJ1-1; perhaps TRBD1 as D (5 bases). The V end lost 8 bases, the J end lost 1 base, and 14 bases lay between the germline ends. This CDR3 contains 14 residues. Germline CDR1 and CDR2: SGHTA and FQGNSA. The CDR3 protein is CASGWGTPNTEAFF. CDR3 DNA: TGTGCCAGCGGATGGGGGACTCCGAACACTGAAGCTTTCTTT.

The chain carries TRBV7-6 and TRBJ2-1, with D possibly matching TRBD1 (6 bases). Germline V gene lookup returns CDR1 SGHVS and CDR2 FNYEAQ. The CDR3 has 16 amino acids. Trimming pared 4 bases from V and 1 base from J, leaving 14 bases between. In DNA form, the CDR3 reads TGTGCCAGCAGCTCACAGGGAAGAGGTTCCTACAATGAGCAGTTCTTC. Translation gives CASSSQGRGSYNEQFF.

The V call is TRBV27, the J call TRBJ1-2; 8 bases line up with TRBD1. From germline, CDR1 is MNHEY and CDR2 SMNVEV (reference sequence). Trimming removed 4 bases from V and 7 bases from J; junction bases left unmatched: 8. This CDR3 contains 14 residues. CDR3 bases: TGTGCCAGCAGTTGGACAGGGCTGGAGGGTGGCTACACCTTC. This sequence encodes CASSWTGLEGGYTF.

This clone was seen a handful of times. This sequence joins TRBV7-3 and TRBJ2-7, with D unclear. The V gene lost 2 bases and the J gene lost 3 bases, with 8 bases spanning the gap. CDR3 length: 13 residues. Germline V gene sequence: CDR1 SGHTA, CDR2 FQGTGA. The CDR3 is CASSLGVGYEQYF. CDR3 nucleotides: TGTGCCAGCAGCTTAGGAGTAGGCTACGAGCAGTACTTC.

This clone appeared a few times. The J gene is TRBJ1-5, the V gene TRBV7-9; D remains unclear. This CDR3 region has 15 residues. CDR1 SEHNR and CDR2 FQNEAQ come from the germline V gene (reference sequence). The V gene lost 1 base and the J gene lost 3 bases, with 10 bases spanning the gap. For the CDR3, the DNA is TGTGCCAGCAGCTTAGGAACCCAGATCAATCAGCCCCAGCATTTT. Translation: CASSLGTQINQPQHF.